The 10 T cell receptor beta chains below were found in one sample sequenced in a study of CDR3 diversity in severe acne. TCRdb reprocessed the PCR reads via MiXCR and lists one record per CDR3 protein. This table holds over 85,000 distinct CDR3 sequences, 51% found once. Source material: blood. The source is a male donor with acne.

This clonotype was picked up many times. The genes are TRBV5-1 and TRBJ2-1; TRBD1 matches at 9 bases. With 0 bases clipped from V and 9 bases from J, the junction kept 4 bases outside the gene matches. This CDR3 region has 14 residues. The V gene's germline CDR1 is SGHRS and CDR2 YFSETQ. The CDR3 is CASSLGQGGSEQFF. CDR3 bases: TGCGCCAGCAGCTTGGGACAGGGGGGGAGTGAGCAGTTCTTC.

About this clonotype: The junction and the germline gene differ at one end; a read error may be behind it. The chain combines TRBV5-1 with TRBJ2-5, with 12 positions matching TRBD2. Germline assignment: CDR1 SGHRS and CDR2 YFSETQ. CDR3 length equals 16 residues. CDR3 DNA: TGTGCCAGCAGCTCCGGACTAGCGGGATGGCAAGAGACCCAGTACTTC. Its protein product is CASSSGLAGWQETQYF.

This clonotype was counted only a few times. A junction boundary mismatches the germline segment, possibly from a read error. The V call is TRBV27, the J call TRBJ1-1; tentative D call: TRBD1 (5 bases). From germline, CDR1 is MNHEY and CDR2 SMNVEV (reference sequence). The CDR3 consists of 15 residues. The CDR3 DNA follows: TGTGCCAGCAGTTTAGGGGGGATTATGAACACTGAAGCCTTCTTT. Its translation is CASSLGGIMNTEAFF.

A word on this clonotype: The germline gene is not matched at one end of the junction; a read error may be the cause. V is TRBV11-2 and J is TRBJ2-7; the match to TRBD2 covers 7 bases. The CDR3 has 15 amino acids. Germline lookup yields CDR1 SGHAT and CDR2 FQNNGV. In DNA, the CDR3 is TGTGCCAGCGGCTTACTCCCTAGCGGCCCCTACGAGCAGTACTTC. It encodes CASGLLPSGPYEQYF.

The V and J genes are TRBV9 and TRBJ2-2, with 8 bases identical to TRBD1. V was clipped by 3 bases and J by 1 base; unmatched bases: 2. This CDR3 has 15 amino acids. Germline CDR1 and CDR2: SGDLS and YYNGEE. CDR3 sequence: CASSEGTGNTGELFF. The CDR3 region has the DNA TGTGCCAGCAGCGAGGGGACAGGGAACACCGGGGAGCTGTTTTTT.

J is TRBJ2-2 and V is TRBV20-1; D is undetermined. CDR3 length equals 12 residues. Germline V lookup: CDR1 DFQATT, CDR2 SNEGSKA (reference sequence). Trimming pared 4 bases from V and 7 bases from J, leaving 10 bases between. The chain's CDR3 is CSANLFSGELFF. The DNA for the CDR3 is TGCAGTGCTAACCTGTTTAGCGGGGAGCTGTTTTTT.

The chain links TRBV6-7 to TRBJ2-3, with 12 bases aligning to TRBD1. TRBV6-7 is labeled an ORF, and its function is uncertain. Trimming removed 2 bases from V and 2 bases from J; junction bases left unmatched: 8. CDR3 size: 18 residues. This chain's CDR3 is CASSYHRRDRGPTDTQYF. For the CDR3, the DNA is TGTGCCAGCAGTTACCATAGGCGGGACAGGGGGCCCACAGATACGCAGTATTTT.

The rearrangement links TRBV7-6 to TRBJ2-7; 11 positions match TRBD2. The CDR3 has 15 residues. The trim removed 4 bases at V and 2 bases at J, leaving 4 bases unmatched. Germline V gene sequence: CDR1 SGHVS, CDR2 FNYEAQ. In nucleotides, the CDR3 is TGTGCCAGCAGCTCCGGGACTAGCGGCCCCTACGAGCAGTACTTC. Its translation is CASSSGTSGPYEQYF. Full variable domain (remainder filled in from reference TRBV7-6 and TRBJ2-7): GAGVSQSPRYKVTKRGQDVALRCDPISGHVSLYWYRQALGQGPEFLTYFNYEAQQDKSGLPNDRFSAERPEGSISTLTIQRTEQRDSAMYRCASSSGTSGPYEQYFGPGTRLTVT.

Ten or more counts support this clonotype. The V call is TRBV11-3, the J call TRBJ2-1; TRBD2 matches at 13 bases. V lost 3 bases, J lost 5 bases, and 1 base stayed unmatched. CDR3 length equals 15 residues. Germline V gene lookup returns CDR1 SGHNT and CDR2 YENEEA. CDR3 nucleotides: TGTGCCAGCAGCTTCACTAGCGGGAGGGACAATGAGCAGTTCTTC. It specifies CASSFTSGRDNEQFF.

Remarks on this clonotype: A much larger clone differs by one base, so this may be a read error. The V gene is TRBV6-1, the J gene TRBJ1-4; 10 bases line up with TRBD1. Looked up from germline, CDR1 is MNHNS and CDR2 is SASEGT. The CDR3 has 14 amino acids. In DNA form, the CDR3 reads TGTGCCAGCAGTGCCGGGACAGGGGTTGAAAACCTGTTTTTT. This translates into CASSAGTGVENLFF.